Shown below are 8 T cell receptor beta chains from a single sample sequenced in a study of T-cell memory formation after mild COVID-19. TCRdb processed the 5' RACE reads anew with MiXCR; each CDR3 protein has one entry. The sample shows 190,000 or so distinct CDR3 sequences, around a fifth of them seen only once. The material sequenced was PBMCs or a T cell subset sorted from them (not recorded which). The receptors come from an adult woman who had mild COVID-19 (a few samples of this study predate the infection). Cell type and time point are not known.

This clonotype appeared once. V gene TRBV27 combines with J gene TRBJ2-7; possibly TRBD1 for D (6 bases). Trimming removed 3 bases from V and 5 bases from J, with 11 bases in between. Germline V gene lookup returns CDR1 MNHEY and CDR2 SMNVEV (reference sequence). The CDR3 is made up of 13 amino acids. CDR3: CASSFTGPHEQYF. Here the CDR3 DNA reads TGTGCCAGCAGTTTCACAGGGCCCCACGAGCAGTACTTC.

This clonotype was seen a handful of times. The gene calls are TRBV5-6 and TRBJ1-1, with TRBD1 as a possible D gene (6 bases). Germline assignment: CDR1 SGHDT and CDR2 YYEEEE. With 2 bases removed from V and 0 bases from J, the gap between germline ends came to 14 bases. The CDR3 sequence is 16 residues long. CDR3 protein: CASSLFPGTLNTEAFF. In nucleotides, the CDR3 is TGTGCCAGCAGCTTATTCCCTGGGACATTGAACACTGAAGCTTTCTTT. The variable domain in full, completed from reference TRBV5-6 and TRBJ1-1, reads DAGVTQSPTHLIKTRGQQVTLRCSPKSGHDTVSWYQQALGQGPQFIFQYYEEEERQRGNFPDRFSGHQFPNYSSELNVNALLLGDSALYLCASSLFPGTLNTEAFFGQGTRLTVV.

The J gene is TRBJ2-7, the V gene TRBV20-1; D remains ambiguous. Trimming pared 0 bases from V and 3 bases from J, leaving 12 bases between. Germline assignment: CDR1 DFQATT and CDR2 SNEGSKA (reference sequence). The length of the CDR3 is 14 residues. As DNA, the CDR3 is TGCAGTGCTAGAGATACGAGCGCGCACTACGAGCAGTACTTC. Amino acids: CSARDTSAHYEQYF.

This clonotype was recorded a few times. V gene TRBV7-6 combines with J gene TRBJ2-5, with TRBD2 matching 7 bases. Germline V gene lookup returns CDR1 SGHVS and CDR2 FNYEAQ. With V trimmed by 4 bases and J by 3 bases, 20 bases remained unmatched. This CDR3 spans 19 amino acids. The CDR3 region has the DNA TGTGCCAGCAGCTCCCTCCCATTAGTTCTGCGGGGGAGCGAAGAGACCCAGTACTTC. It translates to CASSSLPLVLRGSEETQYF.

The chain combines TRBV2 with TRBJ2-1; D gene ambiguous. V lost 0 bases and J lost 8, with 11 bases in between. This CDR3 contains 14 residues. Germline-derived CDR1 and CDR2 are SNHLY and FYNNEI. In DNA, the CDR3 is TGTGCCAGCAGTGAAGCTTACCTCGAACATGAGCAGTTCTTC. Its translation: CASSEAYLEHEQFF.

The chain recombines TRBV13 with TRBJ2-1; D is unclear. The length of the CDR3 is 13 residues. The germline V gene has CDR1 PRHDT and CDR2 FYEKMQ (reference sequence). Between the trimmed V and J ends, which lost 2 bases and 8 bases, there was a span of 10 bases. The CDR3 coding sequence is TGTGCCAGCAGCTTACGAGCACCCCATGAGCAGTTCTTC. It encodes CASSLRAPHEQFF. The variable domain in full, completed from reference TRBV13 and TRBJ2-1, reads AAGVIQSPRHLIKEKRETATLKCYPIPRHDTVYWYQQGPGQDPQFLISFYEKMQSDKGSIPDRFSAQQFSDYHSELNMSSLELGDSALYFCASSLRAPHEQFFGPGTRLTVL.

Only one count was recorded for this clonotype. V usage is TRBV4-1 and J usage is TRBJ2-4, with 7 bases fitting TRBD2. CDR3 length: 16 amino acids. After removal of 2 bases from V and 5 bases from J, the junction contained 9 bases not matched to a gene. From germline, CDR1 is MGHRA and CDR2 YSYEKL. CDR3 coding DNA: TGCGCCAGCAGCCAACCCGGGGGGAGGAAGGAAAACATTCAGTACTTC. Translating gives CASSQPGGRKENIQYF.

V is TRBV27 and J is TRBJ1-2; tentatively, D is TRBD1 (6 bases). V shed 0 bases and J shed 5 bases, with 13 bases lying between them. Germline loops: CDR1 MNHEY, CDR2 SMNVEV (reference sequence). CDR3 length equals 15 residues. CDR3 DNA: TGTGCCAGCAGTTTATCGTCGACAGGAATTTATGGCTACACCTTC. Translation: CASSLSSTGIYGYTF.